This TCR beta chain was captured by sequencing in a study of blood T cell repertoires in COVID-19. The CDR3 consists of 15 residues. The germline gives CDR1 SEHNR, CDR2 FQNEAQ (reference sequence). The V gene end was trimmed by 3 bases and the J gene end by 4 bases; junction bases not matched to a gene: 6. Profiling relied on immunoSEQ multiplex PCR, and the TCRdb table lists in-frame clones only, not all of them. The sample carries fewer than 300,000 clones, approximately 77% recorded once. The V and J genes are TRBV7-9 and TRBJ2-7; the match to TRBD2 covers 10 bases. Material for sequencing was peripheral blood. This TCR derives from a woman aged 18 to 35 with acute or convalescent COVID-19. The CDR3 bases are TGTGCCAGCAGCTTTCCCCTAGCGGGAGTTTACGAGCAGTACTTC. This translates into CASSFPLAGVYEQYF.